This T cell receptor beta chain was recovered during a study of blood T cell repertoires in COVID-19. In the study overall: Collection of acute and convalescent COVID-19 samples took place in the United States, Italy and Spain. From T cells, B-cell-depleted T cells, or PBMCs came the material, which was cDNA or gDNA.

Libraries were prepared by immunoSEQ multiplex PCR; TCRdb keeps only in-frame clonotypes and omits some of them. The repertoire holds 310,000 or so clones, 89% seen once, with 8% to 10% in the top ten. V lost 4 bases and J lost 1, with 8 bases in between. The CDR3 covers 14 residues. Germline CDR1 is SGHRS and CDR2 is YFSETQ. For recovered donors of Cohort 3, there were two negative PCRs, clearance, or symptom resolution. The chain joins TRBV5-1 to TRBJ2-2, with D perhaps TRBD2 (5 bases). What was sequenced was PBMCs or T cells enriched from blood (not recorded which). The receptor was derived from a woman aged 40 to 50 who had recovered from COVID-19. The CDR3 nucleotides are TGCGCCAGCAGCCCACGGGAGAACACCGGGGAGCTGTTTTTT. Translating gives CASSPRENTGELFF. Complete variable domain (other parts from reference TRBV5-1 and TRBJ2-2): KAGVTQTPRYLIKTRGQQVTLSCSPISGHRSVSWYQQTPGQGLQFLFEYFSETQRNKGNFPGRFSGRQFSNSRSEMNVSTLELGDSALYLCASSPRENTGELFFGEGSRLTVL.